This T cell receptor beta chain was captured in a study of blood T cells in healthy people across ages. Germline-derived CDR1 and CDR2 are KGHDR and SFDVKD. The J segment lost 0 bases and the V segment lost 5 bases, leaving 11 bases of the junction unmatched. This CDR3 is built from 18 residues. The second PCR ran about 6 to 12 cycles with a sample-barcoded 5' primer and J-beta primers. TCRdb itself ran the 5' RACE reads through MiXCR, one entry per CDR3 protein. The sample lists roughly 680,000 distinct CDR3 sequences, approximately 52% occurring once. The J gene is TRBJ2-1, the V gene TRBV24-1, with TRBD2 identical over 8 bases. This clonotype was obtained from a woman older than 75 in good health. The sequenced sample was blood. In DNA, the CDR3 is TGTGCCACCAGTGCGGCTAGCGGGCTCCTGAGCTCCTACAATGAGCAGTTCTTC. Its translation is CATSAASGLLSSYNEQFF.